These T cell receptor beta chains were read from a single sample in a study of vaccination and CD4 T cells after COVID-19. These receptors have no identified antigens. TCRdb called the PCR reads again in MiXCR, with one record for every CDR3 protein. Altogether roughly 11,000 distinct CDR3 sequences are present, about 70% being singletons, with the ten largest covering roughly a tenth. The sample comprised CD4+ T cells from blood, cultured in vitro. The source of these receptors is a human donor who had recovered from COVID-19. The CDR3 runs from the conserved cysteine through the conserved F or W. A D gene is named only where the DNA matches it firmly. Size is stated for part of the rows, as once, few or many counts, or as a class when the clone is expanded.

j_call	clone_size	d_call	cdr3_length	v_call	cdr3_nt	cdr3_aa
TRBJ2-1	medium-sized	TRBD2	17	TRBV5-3	TGTGCCAGGACAGAACTTAAGACTAGCGGGGAGAACAATGAGCAGTTCTTC	CARTELKTSGENNEQFF
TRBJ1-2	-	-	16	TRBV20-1	TGCAGTGTTAGGGTTAACCATGGGGAACCCTTTTATGGCTACACCTTC	CSVRVNHGEPFYGYTF
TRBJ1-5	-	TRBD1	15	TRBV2	TGTGCCAGCAGTGCGAAATCAGGGGGCCACCAGCCCCAGCATTTT	CASSAKSGGHQPQHF
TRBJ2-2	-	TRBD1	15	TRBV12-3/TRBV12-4	TGTGCCAGCAGTCGGGACAGGGTTGGCACCGGGGAGCTGTTTTTT	CASSRDRVGTGELFF
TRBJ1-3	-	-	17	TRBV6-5	TGTGCCAGCAGTTCGCCGCGGATAACGAGCTCTGGAAACACCATATATTTT	CASSSPRITSSGNTIYF
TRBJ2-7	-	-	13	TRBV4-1	TGCGCCAGCAGCCAAGACCCAGGGGCCGAGCAGTACTTC	CASSQDPGAEQYF
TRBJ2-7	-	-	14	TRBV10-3	TGTGCCATCAGTTGGGGGGGACAGTCCTACGAGCAGTACTTC	CAISWGGQSYEQYF
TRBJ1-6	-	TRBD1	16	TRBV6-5	TGTGCCAGCAGTTCCTACAGGGGCCTCCATAATTCACCCCTCCACTTT	CASSSYRGLHNSPLHF
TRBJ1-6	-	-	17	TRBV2	TGTGCCAGCAGTGATATCGTAGGCTTCACGGCCAATTCACCCCTCCACTTT	CASSDIVGFTANSPLHF
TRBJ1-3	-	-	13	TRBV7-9	TGTGCCAGCAGCGCTATGTGGGCCAACACCATATATTTT	CASSAMWANTIYF
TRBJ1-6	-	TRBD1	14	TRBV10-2	TGCGCCAGCAGAGAGACAGGGAATAGTTCACCCCTCCACTTT	CASRETGNSSPLHF
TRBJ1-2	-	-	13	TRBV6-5	TGTGCCAACAGTTACTCGGAGGGTAGTGGCTACACCTTC	CANSYSEGSGYTF
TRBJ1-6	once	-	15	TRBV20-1	TGCAGTGCTAGAGACAGCAGGGGTCTGTTTTCACCCCTCCACTTT	CSARDSRGLFSPLHF
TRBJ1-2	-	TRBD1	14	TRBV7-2	TGTGCCAGCAGCTTTGACAGGGGAAACTATGGCTACACCTTC	CASSFDRGNYGYTF
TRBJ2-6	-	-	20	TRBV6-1	TGTGCCAGCAGTCCTCAGCCCGTTACCGGGTCGGGTAGTGGGGCCAACGTCCTGACTTTC	CASSPQPVTGSGSGANVLTF
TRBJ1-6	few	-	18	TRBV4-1	TGCGCCAGCAGCCGCCAAACACCAGGTTTAGGAGATAATTCACCCCTCCACTTT	CASSRQTPGLGDNSPLHF
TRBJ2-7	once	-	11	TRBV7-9	TGTGCCAGCACGGGGTCCTACGAGCAGTACTTC	CASTGSYEQYF
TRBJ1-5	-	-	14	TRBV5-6	TGTGCCAGCAGCTTGGGACAGGTTAATCAGCCCCAGCATTTT	CASSLGQVNQPQHF
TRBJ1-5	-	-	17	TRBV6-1	TGTGCCAGCAGCTCCCTCACGCGAGGGAAGATCCGACAGCCCCAGCATTTT	CASSSLTRGKIRQPQHF
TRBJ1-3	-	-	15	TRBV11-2	TGTGCCAGCAGCTTTGCAGGGGCAGGGGGAAACACCATATATTTT	CASSFAGAGGNTIYF
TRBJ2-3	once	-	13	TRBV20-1	TGCAGTGCTAGGCCAGGGGGCACAGATACGCAGTATTTT	CSARPGGTDTQYF
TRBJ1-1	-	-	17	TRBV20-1	TGCAGTGCTAGAGATCTGGGCAGGGTTTGGGGTAACACTGAAGCTTTCTTT	CSARDLGRVWGNTEAFF
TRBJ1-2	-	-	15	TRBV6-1	TGTGCCAGCAATAACCAGAGAACTATCTCCTATGGCTACACCTTC	CASNNQRTISYGYTF
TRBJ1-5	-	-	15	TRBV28	TGTGCCAGCAGTCCCCTAGGAGGGAGCAATCAGCCCCAGCATTTT	CASSPLGGSNQPQHF
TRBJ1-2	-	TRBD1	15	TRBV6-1	TGTGCCAGCAATCACGACAGGGGGCGCGACTATGGCTACACCTTC	CASNHDRGRDYGYTF
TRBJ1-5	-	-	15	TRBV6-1	TGTGCCAGCAGTCCTCTGGGCAGGGACAATCAGCCCCAGCATTTT	CASSPLGRDNQPQHF
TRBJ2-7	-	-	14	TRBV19	TGTGCCAGTAGCACCAGGGACCGACACTACGAGCAGTACTTC	CASSTRDRHYEQYF
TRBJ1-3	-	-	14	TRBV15	TGTGCCACCAGCGCGCACAGAGATGGAAACACCATATATTTT	CATSAHRDGNTIYF
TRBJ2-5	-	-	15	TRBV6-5	TGTGCCAGCAGTTACTCTTGGCCTGCACCAGAGACCCAGTACTTC	CASSYSWPAPETQYF
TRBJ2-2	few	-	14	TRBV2	TGTGCCAGCAGGGTACTAGCTAACACCGGGGAGCTGTTTTTT	CASRVLANTGELFF
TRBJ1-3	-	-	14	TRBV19	TGTGCCAGTAGATCTCCGGGCGATAGAAACACCATATATTTT	CASRSPGDRNTIYF
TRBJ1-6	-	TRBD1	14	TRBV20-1	TGCAGTGCTAGACCAGGGGGCCCTCGGTCACCCCTCCACTTT	CSARPGGPRSPLHF
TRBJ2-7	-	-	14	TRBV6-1	TGTGCCAGCAGCATAAACCGGGACGCTGGTGGGCACTACTTC	CASSINRDAGGHYF
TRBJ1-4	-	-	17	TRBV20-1	TGCAGTGCTAGTCCCCGGACGGCGGGCGCAACTAATGAAAAACTGTTTTTT	CSASPRTAGATNEKLFF
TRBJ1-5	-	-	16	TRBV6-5	TGTGCCAGCAGTTACTCGATAGGACAGTCCAATCAGCCCCAGCATTTT	CASSYSIGQSNQPQHF
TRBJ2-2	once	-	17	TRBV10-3	TGTGCCATCACCGGGACATCAGGGGCCTCCGAGACCGGGGAGCTGTTTTTT	CAITGTSGASETGELFF
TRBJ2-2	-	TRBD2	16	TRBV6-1	TGTGCCAGCAGCCCTACTAGCGGAATCATCACCGGGGAGCTGTTTTTT	CASSPTSGIITGELFF
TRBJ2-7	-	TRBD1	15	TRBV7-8	TGTGCCAGCAGCTTATTAGGGACAGGGGCCTACGAGCAGTACTTC	CASSLLGTGAYEQYF
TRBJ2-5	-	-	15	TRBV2	TGTGCCAGCAGTGAAGTTGGGATTCAAGGGGGGACCCAGTACTTC	CASSEVGIQGGTQYF
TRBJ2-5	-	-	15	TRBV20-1	TGCAGTGCTAGAGATTCGAGCAATCTTCAAGAGACCCAGTACTTC	CSARDSSNLQETQYF
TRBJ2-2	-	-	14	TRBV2	TGTGCCAGCAGAAGCGATAGGGGGACCGGGGAGCTGTTTTTT	CASRSDRGTGELFF
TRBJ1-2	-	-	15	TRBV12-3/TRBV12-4	TGTGCCAGCAGTCCGGAAAGGGGGGTGGGCGGAGGCTACACCTTC	CASSPERGVGGGYTF
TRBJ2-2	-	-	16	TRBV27	TGTGCCAGCAGTTTACAGACGGGCAGGGGCACCGGGGAGCTGTTTTTT	CASSLQTGRGTGELFF
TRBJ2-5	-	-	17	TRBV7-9	TGTGCCAGCAGCCCTAGATTGGGGGTGGGGGATCAAGAGACCCAGTACTTC	CASSPRLGVGDQETQYF
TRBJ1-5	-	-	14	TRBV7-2	TGTGCCAGCAGCTTCACAGGGACTGGTCAGCCCCAGCATTTT	CASSFTGTGQPQHF
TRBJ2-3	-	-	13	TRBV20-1	TGCAGTGCGTGGGACGCTTTGTCCGATACGCAGTATTTT	CSAWDALSDTQYF